A single sample is the source of the 5 T cell receptor beta chains below, sequenced in a study of early T cells in non-severe SARS-CoV-2 infection. TCRdb analysed the 5' RACE reads with MiXCR anew, one entry per CDR3 protein. The repertoire holds more than 85,000 distinct CDR3 sequences, with about an eighth as singletons. Specimen: whole blood. The receptor set was obtained from an adult who was a healthcare worker with PCR-confirmed SARS-CoV-2 infection or an uninfected control (not recorded which).

Worth noting for this clonotype: An end of the junction differs from the germline gene, which may be a read error. The chain employs TRBV29-1 and TRBJ2-7; no clear D. CDR1 SQVTM and CDR2 ANQGSEA come from the germline V gene. The CDR3 consists of 12 residues. The CDR3 region is CSAEASTYEQYF. CDR3 sequence (DNA): TGCAGCGCTGAAGCCAGCACCTACGAGCAGTACTTC.

This chain uses TRBV3-1 with TRBJ2-1; D is perhaps TRBD1 (6 bases). V was cut by 4 bases and J by 7 bases, with 11 bases left in between. From germline, CDR1 is LGHDT and CDR2 YNNKEL (reference sequence). The CDR3 loop spans 13 amino acids. CDR3 sequence reads: CASSRIRGNEQFF. The CDR3 DNA follows: TGTGCCAGCAGCCGTATTAGGGGGAATGAGCAGTTCTTC.

The V and J genes are TRBV27 and TRBJ1-4; D perhaps matches TRBD1 (5 bases). This CDR3 spans 12 amino acids. V was trimmed by 3 bases and J by 10 bases, leaving 9 bases between them. From germline, CDR1 is MNHEY and CDR2 SMNVEV (reference sequence). CDR3 nucleotide sequence: TGTGCCAGCAGTTTCAGGGATGGAAAACTGTTTTTT. Its protein is CASSFRDGKLFF.

V gene TRBV6-5 combines with J gene TRBJ2-7; 7 bases fit TRBD2. Germline V lookup: CDR1 MNHEY, CDR2 SVGAGI. V was clipped by 2 bases and J by 0 bases; unmatched bases: 4. This CDR3 comprises 15 residues. Written as DNA, the CDR3 is TGTGCCAGCAGTTACCTAGCGGCGAGCTCCTACGAGCAGTACTTC. As protein: CASSYLAASSYEQYF.

There are a few counts of this clonotype. The rearrangement uses TRBV12-3 or TRBV12-4 and TRBJ2-1, with TRBD2 as a possible D gene (7 bases). Between the trimmed V and J ends, which lost 6 bases and 4 bases, there was a span of 25 bases. The CDR3 is 18 residues long. The CDR3 DNA reads as TGTGCCAGCAGCCCCCAGACGGTGGGAGGGGGATTATACAATGAGCAGTTCTTC. Translation: CASSPQTVGGGLYNEQFF.